This T cell receptor beta chain was retrieved from a study of T cell responses to AZD1222 COVID-19 vaccine. The study's findings and limits: Unmutated regions of variants are reportedly targeted by nearly half of spike-specific TCRs. Donors skewed white British and female; clonal diversity was possibly underestimated.

Sequencing used immunoSEQ multiplex PCR; TCRdb keeps in-frame clones, though not all of them. The table records about 140,000 clones, around 90% of them present only once. From germline, CDR1 is LNHNV and CDR2 YYDKDF (reference sequence). This CDR3 contains 15 residues. Trimming removed 0 bases from V and 4 bases from J, with 12 bases in between. This clone appeared once. No antigen is known for it. This clonotype was sampled from an adult in good health. The gene calls are TRBV15 and TRBJ1-1, with D hard to call. Sequencing used peripheral blood, obtained on day 0 of AZD1222 vaccination. The CDR3 bases are TGTGCCACCAGCAGAGATTCAGTGTGGGTCACTGAAGCTTTCTTT. It is translated as CATSRDSVWVTEAFF.